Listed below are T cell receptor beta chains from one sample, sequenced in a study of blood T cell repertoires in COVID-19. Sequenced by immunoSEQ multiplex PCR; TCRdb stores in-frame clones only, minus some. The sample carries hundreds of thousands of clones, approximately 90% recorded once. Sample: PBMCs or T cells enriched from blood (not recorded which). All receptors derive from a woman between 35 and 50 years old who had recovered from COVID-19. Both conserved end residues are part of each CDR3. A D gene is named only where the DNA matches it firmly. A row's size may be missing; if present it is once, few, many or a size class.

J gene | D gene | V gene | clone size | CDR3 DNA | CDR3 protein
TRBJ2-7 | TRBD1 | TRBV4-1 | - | TGCGCCAGCAGCTCCCTATTTTACCGGGACAGGGTGGACGAGCAGTACTTC | CASSSLFYRDRVDEQYF
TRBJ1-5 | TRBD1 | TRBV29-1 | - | TGCAGCGCGGGACAGGGTACTCATCAGCCCCAGCATTTT | CSAGQGTHQPQHF
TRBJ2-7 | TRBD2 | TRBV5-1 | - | TGCGCCAGCAGCCAAGGAGCCGGGAGGGCCAATGAGCAGTACTTC | CASSQGAGRANEQYF
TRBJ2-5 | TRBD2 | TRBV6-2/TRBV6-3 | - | TGTGCCAGCAGTTACGCCGGGACTAGCCTAAGGGAGACCCAGTACTTC | CASSYAGTSLRETQYF
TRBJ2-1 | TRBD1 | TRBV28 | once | TGTGCCAGCAGTATTACAGGGGTCTACAATGAGCAGTTCTTC | CASSITGVYNEQFF
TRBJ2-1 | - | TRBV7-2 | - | TGTGCCAGCAGCTTAAAGGGGGTTTCCCCTGTTCCGTTCTTC | CASSLKGVSPVPFF
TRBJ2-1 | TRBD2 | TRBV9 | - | TGTGCCAGCAGCGCCGGGACTAGCTACAATGAGCAGTTCTTC | CASSAGTSYNEQFF
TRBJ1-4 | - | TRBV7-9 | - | TGTGCCAGCAGCTATGACCGGTCAGGAGGTGAAAAACTGTTTTTT | CASSYDRSGGEKLFF
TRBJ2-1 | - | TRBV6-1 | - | TGTGCCAGCAGCGAAGGTGGACGGGAAGAGTTCTTC | CASSEGGREEFF
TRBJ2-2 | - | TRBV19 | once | TGTGCCAGTAGGGCTGACAGGCCCACCGGGGAGCTGTTTTTT | CASRADRPTGELFF
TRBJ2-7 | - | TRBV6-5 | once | TGTGCCAGCAGACCCGGGACAAGCTACGAGCAGTACTTC | CASRPGTSYEQYF
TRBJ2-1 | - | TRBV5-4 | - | TGTGCCAGCACCCGAGGGGGAGTAGGGCAGTTCTTC | CASTRGGVGQFF
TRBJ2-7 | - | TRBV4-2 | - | TGTGCCAGCAGCCAAGAGAGAACCTACGAGCAGTACTTC | CASSQERTYEQYF
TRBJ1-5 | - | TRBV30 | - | TGTGCCTGGGACGACAGCTACAATCAGCCCCAGCATTTT | CAWDDSYNQPQHF
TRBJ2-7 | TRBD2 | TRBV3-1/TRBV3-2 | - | TGTGCCAGCAGCCAGGACCCGGGACTAGCTTACGAGCAGTACTTC | CASSQDPGLAYEQYF
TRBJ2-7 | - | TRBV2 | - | TGTGCCAGCCGCGGGCTTAGCTCCTACGAGCAGTACTTC | CASRGLSSYEQYF
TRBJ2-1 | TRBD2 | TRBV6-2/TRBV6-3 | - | TGTGCCAGCAGTTACCCTCAGCGGGAGCTCCACAATGAGCAGTTCTTC | CASSYPQRELHNEQFF
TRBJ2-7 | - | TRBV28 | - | TGTGCCAGCCTAGAGGCGGGTTCCTACGAGCAGTACTTC | CASLEAGSYEQYF
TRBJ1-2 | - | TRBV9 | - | TGTGCCAGCAGCGTAGGAGGCGGACAAACACGTAACTATGGCTACACCTTC | CASSVGGGQTRNYGYTF
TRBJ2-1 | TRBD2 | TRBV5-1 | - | TGCGCCAGCAGCTCCCTACCCGCGGGACTAGCGGGGGGGCCGGAAAACAATGAGCAGTTCTTC | CASSSLPAGLAGGPENNEQFF
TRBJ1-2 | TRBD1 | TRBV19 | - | TGTGCCAGTAGTACCAGGGTAGGACAGGGCTATGGCTACACCTTC | CASSTRVGQGYGYTF
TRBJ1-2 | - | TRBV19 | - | TGTGCCACGGACAGTAACTATGGCTACACCTTC | CATDSNYGYTF